A selection of T cell receptor beta chains follows, all from one sample in a study of blood T cell repertoires in COVID-19. TCRdb keeps only in-frame clones here, not all; method: immunoSEQ multiplex PCR. The table includes about 280,000 clones, under 90% detected once. Sequencing was performed on peripheral blood. These TCRs come from a woman under 40 with COVID-19, enrolled during active disease. The CDR3 runs from the conserved cysteine through the conserved F or W. A D gene is named only where the DNA matches it firmly. Not all rows give a size; the values are once, few, many and, for expanded clones, a class.

v_call: TRBV6-5
clone_size: NA
j_call: TRBJ2-7
d_call: NA
cdr3_nt: TGTGCCAGCAGTCTCACCTACCCGAACCCCTACGAGCAGTACTTC
cdr3_aa: CASSLTYPNPYEQYF

v_call: TRBV5-8
clone_size: NA
j_call: TRBJ2-1
d_call: TRBD2
cdr3_nt: TGTGCCAGCACCTGGGGGGGGAGCTCCTACAATGAGCAGTTCTTC
cdr3_aa: CASTWGGSSYNEQFF

v_call: TRBV3-1/TRBV3-2
clone_size: NA
j_call: TRBJ1-2
d_call: TRBD1
cdr3_nt: TGTGCCAGCAGCCAAGGAAGACAGGGGGCTGGCTACACCTTC
cdr3_aa: CASSQGRQGAGYTF

v_call: TRBV19
clone_size: NA
j_call: TRBJ1-2
d_call: TRBD1
cdr3_nt: TGTGCCAGTAGTATCGACAGGGGGAGAATGGATGGCTACACCTTC
cdr3_aa: CASSIDRGRMDGYTF

v_call: TRBV5-1
clone_size: many
j_call: TRBJ1-2
d_call: NA
cdr3_nt: TGCGCCAGCAGCTTAGAGAGGGCTAACTATGGCTACACCTTC
cdr3_aa: CASSLERANYGYTF

v_call: TRBV4-1
clone_size: NA
j_call: TRBJ2-5
d_call: NA
cdr3_nt: TGCGCCAGCAGCCGAGCCTTGTCGTGGGCCCTCCAAGAGACCCAGTACTTC
cdr3_aa: CASSRALSWALQETQYF

v_call: TRBV19
clone_size: NA
j_call: TRBJ2-2
d_call: NA
cdr3_nt: TGTGCCAGTAGTATAGTACAGGGTACTGGGGAGCTGTTTTTT
cdr3_aa: CASSIVQGTGELFF

v_call: TRBV5-8
clone_size: NA
j_call: TRBJ2-1
d_call: TRBD1
cdr3_nt: TGTGCCAGCAGCTATCCAAGCCGGACAGGCCCCTACAATGAGCAGTTCTTC
cdr3_aa: CASSYPSRTGPYNEQFF

v_call: TRBV4-1
clone_size: NA
j_call: TRBJ2-5
d_call: TRBD2
cdr3_nt: TGCGCCAGCAGCCAAGTTTTAGCGGGGGCGGAGACCCAGTACTTC
cdr3_aa: CASSQVLAGAETQYF

v_call: TRBV11-3
clone_size: NA
j_call: TRBJ2-1
d_call: TRBD1
cdr3_nt: TGTGCCAGCAGTTCGGAGGGACAGGGAAACAATGAGCAGTTCTTC
cdr3_aa: CASSSEGQGNNEQFF

v_call: TRBV20-1
clone_size: once
j_call: TRBJ2-7
d_call: NA
cdr3_nt: TGCAGTGCTAAACTAGTAGCCGAGCAGTACTTC
cdr3_aa: CSAKLVAEQYF

v_call: TRBV19
clone_size: once
j_call: TRBJ2-1
d_call: TRBD2
cdr3_nt: TGTGCCAGTAGGCCTAGCGGGGTTATTTACAATGAGCAGTTCTTC
cdr3_aa: CASRPSGVIYNEQFF

v_call: TRBV29-1
clone_size: NA
j_call: TRBJ2-2
d_call: NA
cdr3_nt: TGCAGCGTTGTATTAAGGACAGTGCTTACCGGGGAGCTGTTTTTT
cdr3_aa: CSVVLRTVLTGELFF

v_call: TRBV6-5
clone_size: NA
j_call: TRBJ1-5
d_call: NA
cdr3_nt: TGTGCCAGCAGTTACTCACACAATCAGCCCCAGCATTTT
cdr3_aa: CASSYSHNQPQHF

v_call: TRBV30
clone_size: NA
j_call: TRBJ1-6
d_call: NA
cdr3_nt: TGTGCCTGGAGTATGCAGGTTGGGTCACCCCTCCACTTT
cdr3_aa: CAWSMQVGSPLHF

v_call: TRBV5-6
clone_size: NA
j_call: TRBJ1-3
d_call: NA
cdr3_nt: TGTGCCAGCACCCAGGTTACAGGTGGAAACACCATATATTTT
cdr3_aa: CASTQVTGGNTIYF

v_call: TRBV19
clone_size: NA
j_call: TRBJ1-1
d_call: NA
cdr3_nt: TGTGCCAGCGGTCGGGGAATGGGCTTAGCGAACACTGAAGCTTTCTTT
cdr3_aa: CASGRGMGLANTEAFF